The rows below give T cell receptor beta chains drawn from one sample of a study of cytomegalovirus exposure and HLA in healthy donors. Sequencing was performed with immunoSEQ multiplex PCR; in TCRdb, only in-frame clones are kept and a portion is missing. The table records more than 150,000 clones, around 83% of them present only once. The sequencing sample was made of PBMCs. Receptor source: a girl under 10 years old in good health and CMV-seropositive. CDR3s include the opening cysteine and the closing phenylalanine or tryptophan. The D gene is left open where the match is weak.

J gene	V gene	D gene	CDR3 DNA	CDR3 protein
TRBJ2-1	TRBV14	.	TGTGCCAGCAGTGAGGTGCTAGACGTCACTGAGCAGTTCTTC	CASSEVLDVTEQFF
TRBJ2-7	TRBV5-1	TRBD1	TGCGCCAGCAGCTTGGGACAGGGGTCCTACGAGCAGTACTTC	CASSLGQGSYEQYF
TRBJ2-3	TRBV28	.	TGTGCCAGCAGGACAGTAGGCGGCATCACAGATACGCAGTATTTT	CASRTVGGITDTQYF
TRBJ2-2	TRBV7-3	TRBD1	TGTGCCAGCAGTCCCGGGACAGGGGCAGCCGGGGAGCTGTTTTTT	CASSPGTGAAGELFF
TRBJ2-1	TRBV9	TRBD2	TGTGCCAGCAGCGTTCAGGGACTAGCAAATGAGCAGTTCTTC	CASSVQGLANEQFF
TRBJ2-1	TRBV7-2	.	TGTGCCAGCAGCGTAATCTACAATGAGCAGTTCTTC	CASSVIYNEQFF
TRBJ1-4	TRBV28	TRBD1	TGTGCCAGCAGTTTCCCGGGACAGGGCCCCTACGGGGGTGAAAAACTGTTTTTT	CASSFPGQGPYGGEKLFF
TRBJ2-7	TRBV5-1	.	TGCGCCAGCAGCCCCAACAGCAGGGGAATCTACGAGCAGTACTTC	CASSPNSRGIYEQYF
TRBJ1-1	TRBV25-1	.	TGTGCCAGCATAGGAGTTGGCACTGAAGCTTTCTTT	CASIGVGTEAFF
TRBJ2-7	TRBV9	TRBD2	TGTGCCAGCAGCGTAGAGGCGGGAGCTGACGAGCAGTACTTC	CASSVEAGADEQYF